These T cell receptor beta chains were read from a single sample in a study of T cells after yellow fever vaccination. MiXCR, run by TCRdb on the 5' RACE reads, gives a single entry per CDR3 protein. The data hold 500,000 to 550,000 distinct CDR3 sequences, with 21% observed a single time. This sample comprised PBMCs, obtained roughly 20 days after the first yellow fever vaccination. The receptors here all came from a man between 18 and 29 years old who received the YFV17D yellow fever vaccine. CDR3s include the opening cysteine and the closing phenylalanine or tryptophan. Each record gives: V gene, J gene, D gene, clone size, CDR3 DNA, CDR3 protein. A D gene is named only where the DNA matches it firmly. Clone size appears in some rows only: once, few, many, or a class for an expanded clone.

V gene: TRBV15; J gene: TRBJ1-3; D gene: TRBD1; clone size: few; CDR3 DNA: TGTGCCACCAGCACAGACAGGGGCGCGTACTCTGGAAACACCATATATTTT; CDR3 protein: CATSTDRGAYSGNTIYF
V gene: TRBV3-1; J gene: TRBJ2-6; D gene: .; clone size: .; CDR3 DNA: TGTGCCAGCAGCCCGTCGTTGGCCAACGTCCTGACTTTC; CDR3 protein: CASSPSLANVLTF
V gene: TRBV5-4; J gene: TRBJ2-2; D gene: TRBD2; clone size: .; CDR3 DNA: TGTGCCAGCAGCTTTTGGGCTAGCGGGGGGTCCGGGGAGCTGTTTTTT; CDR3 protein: CASSFWASGGSGELFF
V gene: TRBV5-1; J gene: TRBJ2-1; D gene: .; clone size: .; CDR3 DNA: TGCGCCAGCACTTTGGAAGGCTCCTACAATGAGCAGTTCTTC; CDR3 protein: CASTLEGSYNEQFF
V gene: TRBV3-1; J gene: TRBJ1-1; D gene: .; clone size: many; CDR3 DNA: TGTGCCAGCAGCACCGCCCAGAGGGGGGTTGAAGCTTTCTTT; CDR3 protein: CASSTAQRGVEAFF
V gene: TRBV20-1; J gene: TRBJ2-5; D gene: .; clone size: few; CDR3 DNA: TGCAGTGCTAGCGTAGCAGGGGGGATAGTGGAGACCCAGTACTTC; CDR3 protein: CSASVAGGIVETQYF
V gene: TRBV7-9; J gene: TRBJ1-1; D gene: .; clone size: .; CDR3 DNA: TGTGCCAGCAGCTTAGCCGGCTTCACTGAAGCTTTCTTT; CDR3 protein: CASSLAGFTEAFF
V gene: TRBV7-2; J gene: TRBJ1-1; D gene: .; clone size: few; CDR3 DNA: TGTGCCAGCAGCCAAGGGGGGGGCTATACGAACACTGAAGCTTTCTTT; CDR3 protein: CASSQGGGYTNTEAFF
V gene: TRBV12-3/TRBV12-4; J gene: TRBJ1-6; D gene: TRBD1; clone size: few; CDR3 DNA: TGTGCCAGCAGGGAGGGACAGGAACATTCACCCCTCCACTTT; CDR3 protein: CASREGQEHSPLHF
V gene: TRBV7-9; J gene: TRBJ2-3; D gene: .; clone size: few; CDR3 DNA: TGTGCCAGCAGCTTAGCGGTAGCAGTCACAGATACGCAGTATTTT; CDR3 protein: CASSLAVAVTDTQYF
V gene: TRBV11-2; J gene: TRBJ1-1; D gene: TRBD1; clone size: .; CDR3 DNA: TGTGCCAGCAGCTCCGGGACAGGGGCTCTAATGCCTGAAGCTTTCTTT; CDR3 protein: CASSSGTGALMPEAFF
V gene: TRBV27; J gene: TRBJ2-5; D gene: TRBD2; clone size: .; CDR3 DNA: TGTGCCAGCAGTCGACGCCCGGGACTAGGGTGGTTAGGGGAGACCCAGGACTTC; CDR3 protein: CASSRRPGLGWLGETQDF
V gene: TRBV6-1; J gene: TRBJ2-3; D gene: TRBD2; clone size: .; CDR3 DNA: TGTGCCAGCAGTCCGGGTGTTAGCGGGGGTTTCACAAATACGCAGTATTTT; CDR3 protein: CASSPGVSGGFTNTQYF
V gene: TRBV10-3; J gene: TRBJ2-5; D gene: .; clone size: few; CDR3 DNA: TGTGCCATCAGTCCACCCGGGGGCCCGGAGACCCAGTACTTC; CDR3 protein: CAISPPGGPETQYF
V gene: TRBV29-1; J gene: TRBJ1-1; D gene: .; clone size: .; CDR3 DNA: TGCAGCGCTTCGGCCGGGGGGCGAGGAAAAACTGAAGCTTTCTTT; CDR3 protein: CSASAGGRGKTEAFF
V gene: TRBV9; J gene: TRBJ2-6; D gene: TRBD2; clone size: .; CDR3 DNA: TGTGCCAGCAGCGGAGCGGGGGGGCCATATGGGGCCAACGTCCTGACTTTC; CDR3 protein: CASSGAGGPYGANVLTF
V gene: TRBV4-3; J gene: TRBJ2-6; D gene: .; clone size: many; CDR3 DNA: TGCGCCAGCAGCCAAGATTACGAGGGAGCTGGGGCCAACGTCCTGACTTTC; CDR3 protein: CASSQDYEGAGANVLTF
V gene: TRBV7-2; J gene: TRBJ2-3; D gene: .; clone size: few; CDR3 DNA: TGTGCCAGCAGCTTAGCGTTTTCTAACACAGATACGCAGTATTTT; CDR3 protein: CASSLAFSNTDTQYF
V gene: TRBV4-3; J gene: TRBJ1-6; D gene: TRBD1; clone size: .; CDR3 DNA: TGCGCCAGCAGCCAAGACCGGGTACTAAGGGACAGGCCTCGGAATTCACCCCTCCACTTT; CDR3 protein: CASSQDRVLRDRPRNSPLHF
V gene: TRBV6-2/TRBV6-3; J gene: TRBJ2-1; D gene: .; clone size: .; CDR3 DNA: TGTGCCAGTCATCGGGGTGCCTATGAGCAGTTCTTC; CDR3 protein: CASHRGAYEQFF
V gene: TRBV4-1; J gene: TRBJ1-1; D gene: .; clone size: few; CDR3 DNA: TGCGCCAGCAGCGGAGCGACAGGTTTGAACACTGAAGCTTTCTTT; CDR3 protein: CASSGATGLNTEAFF
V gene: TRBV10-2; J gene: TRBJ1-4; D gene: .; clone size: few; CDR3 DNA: TGCGCCAGCAGTGACAGCGCAACTAATGAAAAACTGTTTTTT; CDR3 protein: CASSDSATNEKLFF
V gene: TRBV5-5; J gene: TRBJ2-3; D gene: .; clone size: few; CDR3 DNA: TGTGCCAGCAGCGTCTTAACCCCGAGCACAGATACGCAGTATTTT; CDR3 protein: CASSVLTPSTDTQYF
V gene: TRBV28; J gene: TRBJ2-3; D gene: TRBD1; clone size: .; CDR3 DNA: TGTGCCAGCAGTCCAGGGGGTAGGACTGTACTCCGCTTCACAGATACGCAGTATTTT; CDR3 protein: CASSPGGRTVLRFTDTQYF
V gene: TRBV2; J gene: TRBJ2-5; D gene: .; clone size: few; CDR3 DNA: TGTGCCAGCAATTTCGGCGGGGGCGTGTACCAAGAGACCCAGTACTTC; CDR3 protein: CASNFGGGVYQETQYF
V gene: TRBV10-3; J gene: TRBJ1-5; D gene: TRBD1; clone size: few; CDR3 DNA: TGTGCCATCAGCCGGGACAGTTATCAGCCCCAGCATTTT; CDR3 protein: CAISRDSYQPQHF
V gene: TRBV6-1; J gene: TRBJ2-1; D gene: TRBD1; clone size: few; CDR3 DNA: TGTGCCAGCAGTGTGGGACAGGGGCTCTTTGAGCAGTTCTTC; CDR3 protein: CASSVGQGLFEQFF
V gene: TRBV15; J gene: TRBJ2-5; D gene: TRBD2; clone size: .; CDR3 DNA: TGTGCCACCAGCCACCTTCTAGCGGGACCCCAAGAGACCCAGTACTTC; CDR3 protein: CATSHLLAGPQETQYF
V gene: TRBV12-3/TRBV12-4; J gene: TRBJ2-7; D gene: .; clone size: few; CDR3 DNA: TGTGCCAGCAGTTCCGTAGGCACCTACGAGCAGTACTTC; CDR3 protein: CASSSVGTYEQYF
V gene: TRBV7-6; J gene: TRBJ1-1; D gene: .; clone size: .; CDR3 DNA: TGTGCCAGCAGCTTAGTTCTAAGGGGTGAAGCTTTCTTT; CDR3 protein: CASSLVLRGEAFF
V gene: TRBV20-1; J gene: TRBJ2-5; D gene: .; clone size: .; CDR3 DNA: TGCAGTGCTAGAGTGCGGGCACAAGAGACCCAGTACTTC; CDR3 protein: CSARVRAQETQYF
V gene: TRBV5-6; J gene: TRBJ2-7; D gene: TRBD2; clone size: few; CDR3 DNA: TGTGCCAGCAGCTTTGTCCGGGGAGGGACGAGCTCCTACGAGCAGTACTTC; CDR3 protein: CASSFVRGGTSSYEQYF
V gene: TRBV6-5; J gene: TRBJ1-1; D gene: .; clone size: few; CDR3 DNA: TGTGCCAGCAGTTACTCGTACGGGAACACTGAAGCTTTCTTT; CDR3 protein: CASSYSYGNTEAFF
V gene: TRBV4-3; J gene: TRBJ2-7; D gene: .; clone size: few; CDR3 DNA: TGCGCCAGCAGCCAAGAGGTCGAGACAGTGACCTACGAGCAGTACTTC; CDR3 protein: CASSQEVETVTYEQYF
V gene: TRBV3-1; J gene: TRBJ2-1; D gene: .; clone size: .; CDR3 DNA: TGTGCCAGCAGCCAAGTCCGGACGACAACCCTGGCTAATGAGCAGTTCTTC; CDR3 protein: CASSQVRTTTLANEQFF
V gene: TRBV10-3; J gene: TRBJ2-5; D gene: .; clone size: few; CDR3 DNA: TGTGCCATCAGTGTGGACAGAGTGCAAGAGACCCAGTACTTC; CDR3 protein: CAISVDRVQETQYF
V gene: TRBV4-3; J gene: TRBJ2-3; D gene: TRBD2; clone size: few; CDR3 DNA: TGCGCCAGCAGCCAAGTCGCACTAGCGGGGGTGGCGAGCACAGATACGCAGTATTTT; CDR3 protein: CASSQVALAGVASTDTQYF
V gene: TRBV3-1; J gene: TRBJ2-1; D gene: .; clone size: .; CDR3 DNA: TGTGCCAGCAGCCCTTTGGACGGGAATGAGCAGTTCTTC; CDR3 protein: CASSPLDGNEQFF
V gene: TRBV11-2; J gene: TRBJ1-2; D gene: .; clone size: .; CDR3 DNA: TGTGCCAGCAGGACAGGAGGGAGCTATGGCTACACCTTC; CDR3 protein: CASRTGGSYGYTF
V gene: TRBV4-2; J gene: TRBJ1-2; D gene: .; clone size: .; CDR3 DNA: TGTGCCAGCAGCCAAGAAACAGGAGGATGGGGGGCGTATGGCTACACCTTC; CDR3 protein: CASSQETGGWGAYGYTF
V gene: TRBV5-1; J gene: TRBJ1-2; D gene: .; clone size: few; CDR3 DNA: TGCGCCAGCAGCTTGGATCTAAGAACCCCCTATGGCTACACCTTC; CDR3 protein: CASSLDLRTPYGYTF
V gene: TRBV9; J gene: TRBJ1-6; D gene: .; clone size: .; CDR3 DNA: TGTGCCAGCAGCGTTTTAGCTTTGGGTTCACCCCTCCACTTT; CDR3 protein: CASSVLALGSPLHF
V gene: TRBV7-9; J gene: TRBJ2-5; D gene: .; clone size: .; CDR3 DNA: TGTGCCAGCAGCCCCAGGTTGGGGGAGGAGACCCAGTACTTC; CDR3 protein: CASSPRLGEETQYF
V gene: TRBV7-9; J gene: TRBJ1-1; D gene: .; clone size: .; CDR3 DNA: TGTGCCAGCAGCCGTAGGGGGGCCTTGATGAACAAGGAAGCTTTCTTT; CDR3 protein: CASSRRGALMNKEAFF